This passage covers 30 T cell receptor beta chains from one sample sequenced in a study of graft-versus-host responses after intestinal transplantation. Generated by immunoSEQ multiplex PCR, the TCRdb table keeps only in-frame clones and is missing some. The table shows some 88,000 clones, with roughly 91% occurring only once. No antigen has been identified for these receptors. This specimen consisted of unstimulated CD8+ T cells sorted from spleen or lymph node cells, obtained before intestinal transplant. Receptor source: a human donor who received an intestinal transplant.

To note about this clone: Other nucleotide sequences in the sample specify the same CDR3. V is TRBV9 and J is TRBJ2-1; possibly TRBD1 for D (7 bases). The CDR3 is 15 amino acids. Deletions cut 4 bases from V and 1 base from J, with 12 bases between. CDR1 SGDLS and CDR2 YYNGEE come from the germline V gene. Here the CDR3 DNA reads TGTGCCAGCAGCCCCAGGGGGGATTCCTACAATGAGCAGTTCTTC. It codes for CASSPRGDSYNEQFF.

The V and J genes are TRBV7-8 and TRBJ2-1, with D perhaps TRBD1 (5 bases). Deletions cut 5 bases from V and 8 bases from J, with 13 bases between. The CDR3 has 13 residues. Germline loops: CDR1 SGHVS, CDR2 FQNEAQ. CDR3 DNA: TGTGCCAGCAGCCACGGACATCAGGATGAGCAGTTCTTC. Amino acids: CASSHGHQDEQFF.

This sequence joins TRBV5-6 and TRBJ1-1; TRBD1 is a possible D gene (6 bases). Trimming cost V 4 bases and J 8 bases, with 9 bases left between them. CDR1 and CDR2 (germline): SGHDT, YYEEEE. The CDR3 contains 11 residues. The DNA of the CDR3 is TGTGCCAGCAGCCTGGGGACAGAAGCTTTCTTT. Protein: CASSLGTEAFF.

The chain combines TRBV6-1 with TRBJ1-5, with 8 bases that match TRBD1. With 6 bases clipped from V and 7 bases from J, the junction kept 8 bases outside the gene matches. The CDR3 totals 14 residues. Germline-derived CDR1 and CDR2 are MNHNS and SASEGT. The CDR3 is CASSVTGVGQPQHF. DNA for the CDR3: TGTGCCAGCAGCGTGACAGGGGTAGGGCAGCCCCAGCATTTT.

This clone has only one observation. The chain joins TRBV6-6 to TRBJ1-5; TRBD1 aligns across 7 bases. The germline V gene has CDR1 MNHNY and CDR2 SVGAGI (reference sequence). V shed 5 bases, J shed 6 bases, and the junction held 4 bases outside the gene matches. CDR3 size: 13 residues. The CDR3 DNA is TGTGCCAGCAGTCAAACAGGGGCTCAGCCCCAGCATTTT. Its protein product is CASSQTGAQPQHF.

The chain carries TRBV29-1 and TRBJ2-4; TRBD1 is a possible D gene (6 bases). Germline-derived CDR1 and CDR2 are SQVTM and ANQGSEA. The CDR3 is made up of 13 amino acids. V shed 1 base and J shed 9 bases, with 13 bases lying between them. CDR3 DNA: TGCAGCGTTGAAGGGGGGCCAGGTACCATTCAGTACTTC. Protein sequence: CSVEGGPGTIQYF.

The DNA for the CDR3 is TGTGCCAGCAGCCCCGGGACTGGGTACAATGAGCAGTTCTTC. It translates to CASSPGTGYNEQFF. The chain joins TRBV5-6 to TRBJ2-1; tentative D call: TRBD2 (6 bases). This CDR3 spans 14 amino acids. V was pared by 4 bases and J by 4 bases, with 12 bases between. The V gene's germline CDR1 is SGHDT and CDR2 YYEEEE.

The chain employs TRBV4-1 and TRBJ1-1, with TRBD1 matching over 8 bases. The CDR3 spans 17 residues. Germline V CDR1 and CDR2: MGHRA, YSYEKL. Germline trimming cut 1 base from V and 0 bases from J; bases unmatched to any gene: 7. Here the CDR3 DNA reads TGCGCCAGCAGCCAAGGCCAGGGGGCGGGATTGAACACTGAAGCTTTCTTT. This gives the protein CASSQGQGAGLNTEAFF.

This chain links TRBV7-9 with TRBJ2-7; tentatively, D is TRBD2 (5 bases). From germline, CDR1 is SEHNR and CDR2 FQNEAQ (reference sequence). This CDR3 region has 15 residues. Trimming cost V 3 bases and J 5 bases, with 17 bases left between them. DNA for the CDR3: TGTGCCAGCAGCTTCGGGAAGGGATCGGGAAACGAGCAGTACTTC. Encoded protein: CASSFGKGSGNEQYF.

V gene TRBV7-9 combines with J gene TRBJ2-7; 7 bases align to TRBD1. The trim removed 1 base at V and 4 bases at J, leaving 4 bases unmatched. CDR3 length equals 14 residues. Germline V lookup: CDR1 SEHNR, CDR2 FQNEAQ (reference sequence). In nucleotides, the CDR3 is TGTGCCAGCAGCTTAGGGGCAGGGGGATACGAGCAGTACTTC. Protein sequence: CASSLGAGGYEQYF.

The CDR3 DNA follows: TGTGCCAGCAGCACCACAGGACCCTCCTCCTACGAGCAGTACTTC. Protein product: CASSTTGPSSYEQYF. This chain links TRBV7-9 with TRBJ2-7, with a tentative D call TRBD1 (5 bases). Trimming took off 5 bases at V and 0 bases at J, with 14 bases between the two ends. Per germline, CDR1 SEHNR and CDR2 FQNEAQ (reference sequence). The CDR3 loop spans 15 amino acids.

The chain uses TRBV19 and TRBJ1-2, with a tentative D call TRBD1 (5 bases). CDR1 and CDR2 from the germline V gene are LNHDA and SQIVND (reference sequence). The CDR3 loop spans 12 amino acids. The V and J ends lost 7 bases and 4 bases respectively, with 10 bases between them. CDR3 in amino acids: CASKDTAYGYTF. The CDR3 DNA is TGTGCCAGTAAGGACACGGCCTATGGCTACACCTTC.

The chain uses TRBV23-1 and TRBJ2-7; D might be TRBD1 (5 bases). TRBV23-1 is sorted into the ORF group, with uncertain function. The length of the CDR3 is 15 residues. Trimming stripped 2 bases from V and 0 bases from J, with 11 bases between. The CDR3 protein is CASSQDSSLSYEQYF. The CDR3 bases are TGCGCCAGCAGTCAAGACAGTAGCCTCTCCTACGAGCAGTACTTC.

The chain uses TRBV27 and TRBJ2-7; 10 nucleotides line up with TRBD1. The germline CDR1 and CDR2 sequences are MNHEY and SMNVEV (reference sequence). Trimming removed 2 bases from V and 3 bases from J; junction bases left unmatched: 1. CDR3 length: 14 residues. CDR3 protein: CASSLGQGGYEQYF. CDR3 DNA sequence: TGTGCCAGCAGTTTAGGACAGGGGGGCTACGAGCAGTACTTC.

V gene TRBV27 combines with J gene TRBJ1-1, with D possibly matching TRBD1 (6 bases). Trimming stripped 6 bases from V and 3 bases from J, with 11 bases between. The germline CDR1 and CDR2 sequences are MNHEY and SMNVEV (reference sequence). The CDR3 sequence is 13 residues long. The CDR3 region has the DNA TGTGCCAGCAGGCCGGGGACACACACTGAAGCTTTCTTT. This translates into CASRPGTHTEAFF.

The chain combines TRBV10-1 with TRBJ2-3, with 9 bases lining up with TRBD1. J lost 3 bases, V lost 8 bases, and 12 bases had no gene match. Germline values: CDR1 WNHNN, CDR2 SYGVQD (reference sequence). The CDR3 is 16 amino acids. This chain's CDR3 is CASSGFQDRGTDTQYF. CDR3 nucleotide sequence: TGCGCCAGCTCCGGATTCCAGGACAGGGGAACAGATACGCAGTATTTT.

The genes are TRBV2 and TRBJ2-1, with 8 bases matching TRBD1. Germline CDR1 and CDR2: SNHLY and FYNNEI. V gave up 7 bases and J gave up 3 bases; unmatched junction bases: 20. This CDR3 contains 19 residues. The CDR3 bases are TGTGCCAGCAATACACGGACAGGGCCGGTGACTAGAGACTACAATGAGCAGTTCTTC. This sequence encodes CASNTRTGPVTRDYNEQFF.

The chain joins TRBV7-6 to TRBJ2-1; D is possibly TRBD1 (5 bases). Germline lookup yields CDR1 SGHVS and CDR2 FNYEAQ. V was trimmed by 5 bases and J by 3 bases, leaving 23 bases between them. CDR3 length: 18 amino acids. DNA for the CDR3: TGTGCCAGCAGCCAACTACCTCCCTCCGCTGACAGCTACAATGAGCAGTTCTTC. Translation: CASSQLPPSADSYNEQFF.

The chain recombines TRBV5-1 with TRBJ2-7, with 8 nucleotides matching TRBD1. The CDR3 covers 16 residues. Germline assignment: CDR1 SGHRS and CDR2 YFSETQ. Trimming took 3 bases from V and 2 from J; bases not matched to a gene: 10. CDR3 sequence (DNA): TGCGCCAGCAGCTGGGGGACAGGTCTTATGGCCTACGAGCAGTACTTC. This encodes CASSWGTGLMAYEQYF. Full variable domain (rest looked up from reference TRBV5-1 and TRBJ2-7): KAGVTQTPRYLIKTRGQQVTLSCSPISGHRSVSWYQQTPGQGLQFLFEYFSETQRNKGNFPGRFSGRQFSNSRSEMNVSTLELGDSALYLCASSWGTGLMAYEQYFGPGTRLTVT.

This chain links TRBV27 with TRBJ2-3; 9 nucleotides line up with TRBD2. J lost 0 bases, V lost 5 bases, and 9 bases had no gene match. The germline V gene has CDR1 MNHEY and CDR2 SMNVEV (reference sequence). The CDR3 has 17 residues. Here the CDR3 DNA reads TGTGCCAGCAGTCGCGGGACTAGCCTACGGAGCACAGATACGCAGTATTTT. It specifies CASSRGTSLRSTDTQYF.

V usage is TRBV5-5 and J usage is TRBJ1-4, with no clear D. The CDR3 is 16 residues long. The germline gives CDR1 SGHKS, CDR2 YYEKEE (reference sequence). The germline V and J ends were trimmed by 0 bases and 3 bases, with 12 bases remaining between them. The CDR3 spells CASSLDSWVSNEKLFF. The CDR3 coding sequence is TGTGCCAGCAGCTTGGACAGTTGGGTGTCTAATGAAAAACTGTTTTTT.

CDR3 in amino acids: CASSFDLRGPGNTIYF. The CDR3 DNA reads as TGCGCCAGCAGCTTTGACCTCAGGGGGCCTGGAAACACCATATATTTT. This sequence joins TRBV5-1 and TRBJ1-3, with TRBD1 matching over 8 bases. The germline gives CDR1 SGHRS, CDR2 YFSETQ. With V trimmed by 2 bases and J by 2 bases, 6 bases remained unmatched. The CDR3 totals 16 residues.

The genes are TRBV30 and TRBJ2-1; TRBD1 might be the D (5 bases). Germline loops: CDR1 GTSNPN, CDR2 SVGIG (reference sequence). The CDR3 spans 16 residues. Deletions cut 0 bases from V and 5 bases from J, with 17 bases between. The CDR3 DNA reads TGTGCCTGGAGTGTACCGGGCAGGGCCTCGGACAATGAGCAGTTCTTC. Protein: CAWSVPGRASDNEQFF.

The chain has TRBV10-1 and TRBJ2-7, with D perhaps TRBD2 (5 bases). Germline V CDR1 and CDR2: WNHNN, SYGVQD (reference sequence). CDR3 length: 11 residues. Trimming stripped 3 bases from V and 6 bases from J, with 6 bases between. CDR3 DNA: TGCGCCAGCAGTGACGGAGGCGAGCAGTACTTC. Encoded protein: CASSDGGEQYF.

The chain carries TRBV7-8 and TRBJ2-4, with a tentative D call TRBD2 (5 bases). The CDR3 length is 15 residues. The V gene's germline CDR1 is SGHVS and CDR2 FQNEAQ. The V end lost 1 base, the J end lost 8 bases, and 15 bases lay between the germline ends. CDR3 nucleotide sequence: TGTGCCAGCAGCTTAGGCCCCGGGGTTACGGACATTCAGTACTTC. It encodes CASSLGPGVTDIQYF.

J is TRBJ1-2 and V is TRBV4-3; D perhaps matches TRBD1 (6 bases). The CDR3 is 16 residues long. Germline V CDR1 and CDR2: LGHNA, YSLEER. The ends were cut back, 1 base at V and 3 bases at J, with 15 bases in the middle. The CDR3 protein is CASSQGQPGHHYGYTF. The CDR3 DNA reads TGCGCCAGCAGCCAAGGACAACCGGGACATCACTATGGCTACACCTTC.

The CDR3 coding sequence is TGTGCCAGCAGTTTAGATGCCGGAGGGGTGACTGAAGCTTTCTTT. It encodes CASSLDAGGVTEAFF. This sequence joins TRBV27 and TRBJ1-1, with D possibly being TRBD1 (5 bases). The CDR3 totals 15 residues. With 2 bases removed from V and 5 bases from J, the gap between germline ends came to 15 bases. CDR1 is MNHEY, CDR2 SMNVEV, per germline (reference sequence).

The chain couples TRBV4-3 to TRBJ2-7; D ambiguous. Trimming cost V 0 bases and J 2 bases, with 8 bases left between them. Germline V CDR1 and CDR2: LGHNA, YSLEER. The CDR3 has 14 amino acids. The CDR3 sequence: CASSQDVQAYEQYF. CDR3 DNA: TGCGCCAGCAGCCAAGATGTCCAGGCCTACGAGCAGTACTTC.

This clone was seen a single time. The chain uses TRBV10-1 and TRBJ2-1; 9 nucleotides align to TRBD1. V lost 6 bases and J lost 5; bases outside the gene matches: 5. The CDR3 is 14 residues long. Germline lookup yields CDR1 WNHNN and CDR2 SYGVQD (reference sequence). The CDR3 is CASSRDRANNEQFF. CDR3 bases: TGCGCCAGCAGCCGGGACAGGGCGAACAATGAGCAGTTCTTC.

CDR3 protein: CASSPPGPSEGSETQYF. The CDR3 DNA sequence: TGTGCCAGCTCACCACCCGGCCCGAGCGAGGGCTCGGAGACCCAGTACTTC. The chain uses TRBV18 and TRBJ2-5; a weak D match, TRBD2 (5 bases). This CDR3 comprises 17 residues. Germline V gene lookup returns CDR1 KGHSH and CDR2 LQKENI. Trimming stripped 0 bases from V and 5 bases from J, with 19 bases between.